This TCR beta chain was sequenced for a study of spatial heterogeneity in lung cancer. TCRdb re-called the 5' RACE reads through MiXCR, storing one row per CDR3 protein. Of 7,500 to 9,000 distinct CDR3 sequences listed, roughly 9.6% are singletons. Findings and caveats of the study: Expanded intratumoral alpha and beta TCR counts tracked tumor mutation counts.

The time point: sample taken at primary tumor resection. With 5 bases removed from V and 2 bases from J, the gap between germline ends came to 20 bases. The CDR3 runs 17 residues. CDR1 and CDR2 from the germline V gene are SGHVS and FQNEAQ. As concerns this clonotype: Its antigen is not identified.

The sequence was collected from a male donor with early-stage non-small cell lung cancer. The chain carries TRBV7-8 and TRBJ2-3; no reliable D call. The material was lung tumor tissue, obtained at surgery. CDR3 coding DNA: TGTGCCAGCAGCCCTGATTGGCAGACCTCTCCCACAGATACGCAGTATTTT. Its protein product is CASSPDWQTSPTDTQYF.